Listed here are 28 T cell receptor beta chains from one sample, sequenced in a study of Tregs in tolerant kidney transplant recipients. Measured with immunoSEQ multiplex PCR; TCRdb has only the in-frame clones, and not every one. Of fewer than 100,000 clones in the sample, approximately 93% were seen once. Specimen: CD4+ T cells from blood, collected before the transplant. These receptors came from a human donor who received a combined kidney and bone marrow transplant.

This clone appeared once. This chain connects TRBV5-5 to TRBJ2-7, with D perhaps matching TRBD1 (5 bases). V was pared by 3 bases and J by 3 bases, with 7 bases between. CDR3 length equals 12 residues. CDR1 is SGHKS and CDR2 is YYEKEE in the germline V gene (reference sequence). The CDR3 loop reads CASSSTVYEQYF. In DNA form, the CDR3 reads TGTGCCAGCAGCTCGACAGTCTACGAGCAGTACTTC.

CDR3 loop: CASSLTLLHTDTQYF. The CDR3 bases are TGTGCCAGCAGCTTAACGCTCTTACACACAGATACGCAGTATTTT. V gene TRBV7-2 combines with J gene TRBJ2-3; D is unresolved. With 2 bases removed from V and 2 bases from J, the gap between germline ends came to 11 bases. CDR1 SGHTA and CDR2 FQGNSA come from the germline V gene. This CDR3 spans 15 amino acids.

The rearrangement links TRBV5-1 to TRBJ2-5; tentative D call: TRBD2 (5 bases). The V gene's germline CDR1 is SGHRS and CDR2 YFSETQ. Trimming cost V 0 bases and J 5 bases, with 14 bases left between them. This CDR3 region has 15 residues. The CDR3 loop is CASSLGWGAKETQYF. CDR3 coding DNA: TGCGCCAGCAGCTTGGGCTGGGGAGCGAAGGAGACCCAGTACTTC.

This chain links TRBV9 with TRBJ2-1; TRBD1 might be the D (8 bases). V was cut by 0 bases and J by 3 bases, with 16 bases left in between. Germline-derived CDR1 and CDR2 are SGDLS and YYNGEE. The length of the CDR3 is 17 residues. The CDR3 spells CASSVGGGTGIYNEQFF. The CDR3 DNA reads TGTGCCAGCAGCGTAGGGGGGGGGACAGGTATCTACAATGAGCAGTTCTTC. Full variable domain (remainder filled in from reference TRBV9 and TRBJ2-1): DSGVTQTPKHLITATGQRVTLRCSPRSGDLSVYWYQQSLDQGLQFLIQYYNGEERAKGNILERFSAQQFPDLHSELNLSSLELGDSALYFCASSVGGGTGIYNEQFFGPGTRLTVL.

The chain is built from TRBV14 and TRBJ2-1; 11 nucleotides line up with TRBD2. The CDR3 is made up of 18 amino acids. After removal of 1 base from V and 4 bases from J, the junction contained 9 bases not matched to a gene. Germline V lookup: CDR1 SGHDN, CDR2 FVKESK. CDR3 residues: CASSQGRWRLAGYNEQFF. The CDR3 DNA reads TGTGCCAGCAGCCAAGGAAGGTGGCGACTAGCGGGGTACAATGAGCAGTTCTTC. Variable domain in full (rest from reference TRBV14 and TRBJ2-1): EAGVTQFPSHSVIEKGQTVTLRCDPISGHDNLYWYRRVMGKEIKFLLHFVKESKQDESGMPNNRFLAERTGGTYSTLKVQPAELEDSGVYFCASSQGRWRLAGYNEQFFGPGTRLTVL.

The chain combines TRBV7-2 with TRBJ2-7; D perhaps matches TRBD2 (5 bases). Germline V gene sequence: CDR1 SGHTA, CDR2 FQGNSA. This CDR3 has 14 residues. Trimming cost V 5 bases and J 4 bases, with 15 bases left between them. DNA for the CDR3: TGTGCCAGCAGCCGAACAGCGGTGGGATACGAGCAGTACTTC. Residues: CASSRTAVGYEQYF.

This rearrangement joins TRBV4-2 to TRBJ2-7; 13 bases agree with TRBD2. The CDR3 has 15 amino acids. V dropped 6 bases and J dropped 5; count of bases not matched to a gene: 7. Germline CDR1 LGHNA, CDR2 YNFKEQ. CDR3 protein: CASSRLGLAGNEQYF. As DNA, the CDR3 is TGTGCCAGCAGTCGTCTGGGACTAGCGGGGAACGAGCAGTACTTC.

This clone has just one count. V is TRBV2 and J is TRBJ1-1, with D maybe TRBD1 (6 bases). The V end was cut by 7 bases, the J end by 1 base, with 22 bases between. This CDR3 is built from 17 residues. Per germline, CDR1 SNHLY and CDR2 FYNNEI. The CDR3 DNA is TGTGCCAGCAAGCTTATCGGGGGGCGCTTAGGGAACACTGAAGCTTTCTTT. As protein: CASKLIGGRLGNTEAFF.

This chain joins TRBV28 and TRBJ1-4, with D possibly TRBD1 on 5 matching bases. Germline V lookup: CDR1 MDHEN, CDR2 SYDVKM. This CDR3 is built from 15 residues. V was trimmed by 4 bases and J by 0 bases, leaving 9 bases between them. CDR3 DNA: TGTGCCAGCAGTTCCCCAGGGTCAACTAATGAAAAACTGTTTTTT. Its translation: CASSSPGSTNEKLFF.

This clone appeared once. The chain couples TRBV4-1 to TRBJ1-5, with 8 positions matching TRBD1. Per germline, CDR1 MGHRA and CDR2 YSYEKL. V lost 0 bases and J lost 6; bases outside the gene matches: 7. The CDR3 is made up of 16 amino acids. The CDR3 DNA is TGCGCCAGCAGCCAAGATCCCAGGGGGCTCGTTCAGCCCCAGCATTTT. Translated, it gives CASSQDPRGLVQPQHF.

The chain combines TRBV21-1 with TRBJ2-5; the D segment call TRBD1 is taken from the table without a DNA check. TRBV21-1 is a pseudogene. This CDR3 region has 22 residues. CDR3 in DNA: TGTGCCAGCAGCAAAGACCGGACAGGGGGGTACAGGCAAACTCACCCGCAAGAGACCCAGTACTTC. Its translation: CASSKDRTGGYRQTHPQETQYF.

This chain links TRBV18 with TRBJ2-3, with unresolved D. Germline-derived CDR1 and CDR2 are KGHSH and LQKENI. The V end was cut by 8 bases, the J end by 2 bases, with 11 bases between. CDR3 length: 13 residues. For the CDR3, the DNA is TGTGCCAGCGCCACCAGTATCACAGATACGCAGTATTTT. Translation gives CASATSITDTQYF.

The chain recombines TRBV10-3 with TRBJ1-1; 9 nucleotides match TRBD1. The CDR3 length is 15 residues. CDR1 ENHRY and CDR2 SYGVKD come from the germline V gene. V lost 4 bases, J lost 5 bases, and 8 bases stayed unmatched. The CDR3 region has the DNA TGTGCCATCAGTGGTACCGGGACAGGGCGTACTGAAGCTTTCTTT. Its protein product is CAISGTGTGRTEAFF.

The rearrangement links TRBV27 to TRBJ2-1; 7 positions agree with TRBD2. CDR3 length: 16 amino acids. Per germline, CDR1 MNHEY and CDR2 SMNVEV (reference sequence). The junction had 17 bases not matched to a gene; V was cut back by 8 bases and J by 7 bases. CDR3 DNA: TGTGCCAGCCACTCCCACGGCTTTGCGGGAGTTAATGAGCAGTTCTTC. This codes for CASHSHGFAGVNEQFF.

The CDR3 reads CASSDDGLPYNEQFF. CDR3 DNA sequence: TGTGCCAGCAGTGATGACGGACTACCTTACAATGAGCAGTTCTTC. The chain is built from TRBV2 and TRBJ2-1; a weak D match, TRBD2 (6 bases). V was shortened by 3 bases and J by 4 bases, with 13 bases between the two germline ends. Per germline, CDR1 SNHLY and CDR2 FYNNEI. The CDR3 spans 15 residues.

The CDR3: CASSQGLIYEQYF. The CDR3, as DNA: TGCGCCAGCAGCCAGGGACTGATCTACGAGCAGTACTTC. The chain carries TRBV5-1 and TRBJ2-7, with D tentatively TRBD2 (6 bases). Germline CDR1 reads SGHRS; CDR2 reads YFSETQ. There are 13 residues in the CDR3. V dropped 4 bases and J dropped 3 bases, with 11 bases sitting between them.

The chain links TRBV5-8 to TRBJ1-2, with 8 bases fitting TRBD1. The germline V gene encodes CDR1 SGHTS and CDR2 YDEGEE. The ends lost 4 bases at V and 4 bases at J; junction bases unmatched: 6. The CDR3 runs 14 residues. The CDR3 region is CASSLPGQVYGYTF. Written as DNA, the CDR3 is TGTGCCAGCAGCCTACCGGGACAGGTCTATGGCTACACCTTC.

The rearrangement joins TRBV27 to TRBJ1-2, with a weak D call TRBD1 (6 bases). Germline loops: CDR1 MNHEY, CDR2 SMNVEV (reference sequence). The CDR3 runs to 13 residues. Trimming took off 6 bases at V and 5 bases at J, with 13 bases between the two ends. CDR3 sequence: CASSHRDGYGYTF. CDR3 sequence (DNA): TGTGCCAGCAGCCACAGGGATGGATATGGCTACACCTTC.

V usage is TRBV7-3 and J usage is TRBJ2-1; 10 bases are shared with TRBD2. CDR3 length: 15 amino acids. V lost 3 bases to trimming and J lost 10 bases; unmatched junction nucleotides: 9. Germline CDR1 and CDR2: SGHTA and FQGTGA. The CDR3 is CASSFSAGGPGEQFF. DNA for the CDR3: TGTGCCAGCAGCTTTTCAGCGGGAGGGCCTGGGGAGCAGTTCTTC.

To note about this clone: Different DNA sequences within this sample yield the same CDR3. CDR3 nucleotides: TGTGCCTGGAGTGTACGGGACAGGGCTGGATCCCCCCTCCACTTT. Translation: CAWSVRDRAGSPLHF. This rearrangement joins TRBV30 to TRBJ1-6; 9 positions agree with TRBD1. V lost 0 bases and J lost 13; bases outside the gene matches: 10. Germline-derived CDR1 and CDR2 are GTSNPN and SVGIG (reference sequence). This CDR3 spans 15 amino acids.

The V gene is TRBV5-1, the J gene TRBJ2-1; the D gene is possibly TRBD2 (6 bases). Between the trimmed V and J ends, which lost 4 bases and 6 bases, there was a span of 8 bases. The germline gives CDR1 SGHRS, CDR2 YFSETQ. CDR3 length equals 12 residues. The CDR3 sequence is CASSVTSNEQFF. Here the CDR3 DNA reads TGCGCCAGCAGCGTGACTAGCAATGAGCAGTTCTTC.

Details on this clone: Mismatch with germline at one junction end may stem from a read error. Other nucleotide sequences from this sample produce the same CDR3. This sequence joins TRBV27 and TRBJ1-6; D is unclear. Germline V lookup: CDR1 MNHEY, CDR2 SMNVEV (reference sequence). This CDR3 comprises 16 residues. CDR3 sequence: CASSFDRGFYNSPLHF. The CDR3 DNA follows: TGTGCCAGCAGTTTCGATCGGGGTTTTTATAATTCCCCCCTCCACTTT.

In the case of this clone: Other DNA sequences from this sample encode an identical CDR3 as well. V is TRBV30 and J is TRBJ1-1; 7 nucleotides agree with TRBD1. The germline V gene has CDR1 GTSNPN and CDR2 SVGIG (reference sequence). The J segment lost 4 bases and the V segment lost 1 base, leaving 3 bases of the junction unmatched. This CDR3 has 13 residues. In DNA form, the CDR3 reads TGTGCCTGGAGTGGTCAGGGGGGCACTGAAGCTTTCTTT. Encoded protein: CAWSGQGGTEAFF.

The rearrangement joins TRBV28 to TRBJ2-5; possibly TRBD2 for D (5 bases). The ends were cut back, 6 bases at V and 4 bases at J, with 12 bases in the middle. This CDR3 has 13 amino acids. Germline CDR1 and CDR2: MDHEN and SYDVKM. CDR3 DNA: TGTGCCAGCAGAACTAGGAGCGGAGAGACCCAGTACTTC. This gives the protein CASRTRSGETQYF.

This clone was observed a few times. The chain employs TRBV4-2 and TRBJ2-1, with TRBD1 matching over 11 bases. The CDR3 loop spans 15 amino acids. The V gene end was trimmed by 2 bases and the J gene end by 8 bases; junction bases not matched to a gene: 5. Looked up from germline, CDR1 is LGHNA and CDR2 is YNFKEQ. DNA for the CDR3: TGTGCCAGCAGCCAACGGACAGGGGGCGTCGATGAGCAGTTCTTC. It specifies CASSQRTGGVDEQFF.

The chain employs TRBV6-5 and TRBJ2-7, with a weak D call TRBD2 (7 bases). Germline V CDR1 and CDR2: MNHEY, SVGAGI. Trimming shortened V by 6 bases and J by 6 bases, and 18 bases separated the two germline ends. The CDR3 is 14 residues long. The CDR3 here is CASRNRGARGEQYF. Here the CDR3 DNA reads TGTGCCAGCAGAAATCGGGGGGCGAGGGGCGAGCAGTACTTC.

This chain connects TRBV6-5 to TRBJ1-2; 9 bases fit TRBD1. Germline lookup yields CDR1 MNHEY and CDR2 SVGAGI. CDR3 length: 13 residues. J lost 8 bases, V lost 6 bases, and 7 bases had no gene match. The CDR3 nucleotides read TGTGCCAGCAGCAGGACAGGGGCCAAAGGCTACACCTTC. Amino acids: CASSRTGAKGYTF.

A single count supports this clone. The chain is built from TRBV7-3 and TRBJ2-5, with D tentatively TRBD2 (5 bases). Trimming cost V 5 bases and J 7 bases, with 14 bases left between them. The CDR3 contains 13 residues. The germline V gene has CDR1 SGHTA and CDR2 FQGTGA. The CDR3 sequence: CASSQSTRGTQYF. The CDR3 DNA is TGTGCCAGCAGCCAATCAACCCGGGGGACCCAGTACTTC. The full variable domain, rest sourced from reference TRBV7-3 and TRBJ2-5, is GAGVSQTPSNKVTEKGKYVELRCDPISGHTALYWYRQSLGQGPEFLIYFQGTGAADDSGLPNDRFFAVRPEGSVSTLKIQRTERGDSAVYLCASSQSTRGTQYFGPGTRLLVL.